Detailed here is one T cell receptor (beta chain). Its target is unknown. Individual cDNA molecules were tagged with unique molecular identifiers. TCRdb analysed the 5' RACE reads with MiXCR anew, one entry per CDR3 protein. The table includes roughly 64,000 distinct CDR3 sequences, around 13% detected once. J was trimmed by 4 bases and V by 3 bases; bases with no gene match: 8. CDR1 LGHDT and CDR2 YNNKEL come from the germline V gene (reference sequence). The CDR3 sequence is 15 residues long. This specimen comes from a study of early T cells in non-severe SARS-CoV-2 infection. Study results and limitations: Sequences matched to VDJdb favored anti-spike CD8 responses, while private and CD4 specificities were missed.

The sample consisted of whole blood. The sequence was collected from an adult who was a healthcare worker with PCR-confirmed SARS-CoV-2 infection or an uninfected control (not recorded which). The rearrangement uses TRBV3-1 and TRBJ2-7, with 8 positions matching TRBD1. CDR3 bases: TGTGCCAGCAGCCAGGGATTCGGACAGGGATACGAGCAGTACTTC. This sequence encodes CASSQGFGQGYEQYF.